This TCR beta chain is drawn from a study of blood T cell repertoires in COVID-19 (dated by TCRdb to 2020 to 2022). A note on the overall study: The collaborator samples originated in the United States, Italy and Spain and spanned the acute and convalescent phases of COVID-19. Where available, HLA class I and class II types were taken from metadata supplied by the sample provider and were not determined by assay-based typing. The repertoires were released in a freely available public database meant as a resource for research on the immune response to SARS-CoV-2. The samples were drawn from two sources: the first 160 participants of the ongoing ImmuneRACE study, and fewer than 1,500 subjects contributed by 6 global collaborators. The dataset comprised deeply sampled blood TCRbeta repertoires from subjects exposed to, actively infected with, or recovered from COVID-19. The material from the prospective study consisted of cDNA or gDNA derived from T cells, B-cell-depleted T cells, or PBMCs. A de-identified subject ID, COVID-19 status, age in years and sex were almost always included in the sample metadata.

The immunoSEQ Assay, a bias-controlled multiplex PCR, was used to amplify TCRbeta CDR3 regions from genomic DNA. As for how the authors treated the data: The number of nucleated cells in each sample was estimated by amplification of reference gene primers within the assay. To quantify the absolute abundance of each unique TCRbeta CDR3 rearrangement, sequence reads were collapsed and filtered. For each sample, productive Simpson clonality was calculated by taking the square root of Simpson's diversity index across productive rearrangements. TCRdb retrieved this table from immuneACCESS and kept in-frame rearrangements only. Not all clones are present; in checked studies, unresolved V genes account for under half, and no reason is known for the remainder. V, J and clone size reflect that table, while D and trimming were determined from the DNA. The sample yields some 520,000 clones; approximately 92% were counted once. The ten largest clonotypes hold roughly 0.9% of the sample.

From the cysteine through the phenylalanine, the CDR3 covers 16 amino acids. Of all the DNA, just the CDR3 is kept, 48 bases in frame from base 1. V sheds 2 bases and J sheds 8 bases, leaving 21 bases between their ends. CDR1 and CDR2 are read off the germline V gene as MNHEY and SVGAGI. Comment on this clone: The specificity of this receptor is unknown. Within one base of it there is no much larger clone, and no base qualities were kept.

Broader findings and caveats from the paper: Clinical and demographic metadata were provided uncurated, with the amount varying by source and participant.

One collaborating source in Seattle enrolled patients while the patients were actively infected and followed the patients over time throughout the course of disease. Whole blood was collected in K2EDTA tubes by collaborating institutions according to the institutions' own protocols. Collaborator samples were shipped for TCRbeta analysis as frozen whole blood, isolated PBMCs, or DNA extracted from either sample type. What was sequenced was peripheral blood. The chain is encoded by TRBV6-5 joined to TRBJ1-2, with no reliable assignment of the D segment. The TCR sequence derives from a man between 18 and 29 years old with COVID-19, enrolled during active disease. At the DNA level, the sequence is TGTGCCAGCAGTTACATCCGGGCCCCGGGGTTAGAAGGCTACACCTTC. Protein translation: CASSYIRAPGLEGYTF.